This TCR beta chain is from a study of T cell repertoires and HLA-DP antigens. Across the study: One stimulator alloantigen differed from self by one groove amino acid; the other by ten. DNA input averaged around 200 ng in sorted CD137+CD4+ and roughly 1.2 ug in pre-culture CD4+. Study-wide points: Pre-culture clonality, about 0.036, was far below sorted CD137+ clonality of around 0.39. Clones undetected before culture averaged about 35% against one allele and around 53% against the other.

Repertoires were generated with immunoSEQ multiplex PCR, while TCRdb's copy carries only in-frame clones and drops some. The sample records 55,000 to 80,000 clones, roughly 78% being singletons. On this clone itself: Its matching antigen is unknown.

The sample consisted of CD4+ T cells from PBMCs. The source is a man in his sixties in good health and CMV-seronegative.

CDR3 DNA: TGTGCCAGCAGTTCCGGGACAGGGGAAAAGGGGGGAAACACCATATATTTT. The encoded protein is CASSSGTGEKGGNTIYF. This chain connects TRBV11-2 to TRBJ1-3, with 10 bases matching TRBD1. Germline assignment: CDR1 SGHAT and CDR2 FQNNGV. After removal of 6 bases from V and 4 bases from J, the junction contained 12 bases not matched to a gene. The CDR3 has 17 residues.